The rows below give T cell receptor beta chains drawn from one sample of a study of cytomegalovirus exposure and HLA in healthy donors. Generated by immunoSEQ multiplex PCR, the TCRdb table keeps only in-frame clones and is missing some. In the table there are about 130,000 clones, approximately 82% of which are singletons. The sample comprised PBMCs. These receptors originate from a woman aged 18-29 years in good health and CMV-seropositive. Each CDR3 is given with its conserved first and last residue. D genes are given only for firm matches. Clone size appears in some rows only: once, few, many, or a class for an expanded clone.

cdr3_aa cdr3_nt j_call v_call d_call clone_size
CASSGRDRGYEQYF TGTGCCAGCAGCGGAAGGGACAGGGGGTACGAGCAGTACTTC TRBJ2-7 TRBV5-6 TRBD1 NA
CASSQQGIRSQPQHF TGTGCCAGCAGTCAACAGGGGATTAGGAGTCAGCCCCAGCATTTT TRBJ1-5 TRBV7-2 TRBD1 NA
CASSPSYSGANVLTF TGTGCCAGCAGCCCTAGCTACTCTGGGGCCAACGTCCTGACTTTC TRBJ2-6 TRBV27 NA NA
CASSLAWRGDDEQYF TGTGCCAGCAGCTTAGCTTGGCGGGGGGACGACGAGCAGTACTTC TRBJ2-7 TRBV7-9 TRBD2 NA
CATSGGQSTDTQYF TGTGCCACCAGCGGAGGACAGTCCACAGATACGCAGTATTTT TRBJ2-3 TRBV15 NA NA
CASSLGQGWEPQHF TGTGCCAGCAGCTTGGGTCAGGGTTGGGAGCCCCAGCATTTT TRBJ1-5 TRBV11-2 NA NA
CASGLTGNQPQHF TGTGCTAGTGGTTTGACGGGGAATCAGCCCCAGCATTTT TRBJ1-5 TRBV12-5 NA once
CASSQGGGGEYQETQYF TGTGCCAGCAGCCAAGGCGGGGGTGGGGAGTACCAAGAGACCCAGTACTTC TRBJ2-5 TRBV9 TRBD2 NA
CASSFRGARETQYF TGTGCCAGCAGCTTTCGGGGGGCCCGTGAGACCCAGTACTTC TRBJ2-5 TRBV5-4 NA few
CASKLSRAGNTEAFF TGTGCCAGCAAACTCTCCCGGGCGGGGAACACTGAAGCTTTCTTT TRBJ1-1 TRBV2 NA once
CASRRSLAGELFF TGTGCCAGCAGGAGGAGTTTGGCCGGGGAGCTGTTTTTT TRBJ2-2 TRBV2 NA once
CASRLTGGPLETQYF TGTGCCAGCAGGTTGACGGGGGGCCCACTCGAGACCCAGTACTTC TRBJ2-5 TRBV27 NA NA
CAWSRGDLYGYTF TGTGCCTGGAGTAGAGGAGACCTCTATGGCTACACCTTC TRBJ1-2 TRBV30 NA NA
CASSSTIQYSSGYTF TGTGCCAGCAGCTCGACAATCCAATACAGCTCTGGCTACACCTTC TRBJ1-2 TRBV7-8 NA NA
CASSSGDSWGYGYTF TGTGCCAGCAGCTCGGGTGACAGTTGGGGCTATGGCTACACCTTC TRBJ1-2 TRBV5-4 NA NA
CASSQVEGYYEQYF TGCGCCAGCAGCCAAGTCGAGGGTTACTACGAGCAGTACTTC TRBJ2-7 TRBV4-1 NA NA
CASSLDFSGNTIYF TGTGCCAGCAGTTTGGACTTCTCTGGAAACACCATATATTTT TRBJ1-3 TRBV6-6 NA NA
CASSAGQDFSNQPQHF TGTGCCAGCAGTGCCGGACAGGATTTTAGCAATCAGCCCCAGCATTTT TRBJ1-5 TRBV2 TRBD1 NA
CASSEDGQGATGELFF TGTGCCAGCAGTGAAGATGGACAGGGGGCCACCGGGGAGCTGTTTTTT TRBJ2-2 TRBV25-1 TRBD1 NA
CASSLGTPQETQYF TGTGCCAGCAGCCTCGGGACACCCCAAGAGACCCAGTACTTC TRBJ2-5 TRBV9 NA NA
CASSFSPGNTGELFF TGCGCCAGCAGCTTCTCCCCAGGGAACACCGGGGAGCTGTTTTTT TRBJ2-2 TRBV5-1 NA NA
CSAVDREEKLFF TGCAGCGCCGTGGACAGGGAGGAAAAACTGTTTTTT TRBJ1-4 TRBV29-1 TRBD1 NA
CASSEPGQGTSTQHF TGTGCCAGCAGTGAGCCGGGACAGGGGACCTCTACCCAGCATTTT TRBJ1-5 TRBV25-1 TRBD1 few
CASSQDGQGHYGYTF TGCGCCAGCAGCCAAGACGGACAGGGACACTATGGCTACACCTTC TRBJ1-2 TRBV4-1 TRBD1 NA
CASSGTHYQPQHF TGTGCCAGCAGTGGGACACATTATCAGCCCCAGCATTTT TRBJ1-5 TRBV2 NA NA
CASSIPGVSGNQPQHF TGTGCCAGTAGTATCCCAGGGGTCAGTGGCAATCAGCCCCAGCATTTT TRBJ1-5 TRBV19 NA NA
CASSDDSNQPQHF TGTGCCAGCAGTGATGATAGCAATCAGCCACAGCATTTT TRBJ1-5 TRBV2 NA once
CASSPQTSGETQYF TGTGCCAGCAGCCCCCAGACTAGCGGGGAGACCCAGTACTTC TRBJ2-5 TRBV11-2 TRBD2 NA